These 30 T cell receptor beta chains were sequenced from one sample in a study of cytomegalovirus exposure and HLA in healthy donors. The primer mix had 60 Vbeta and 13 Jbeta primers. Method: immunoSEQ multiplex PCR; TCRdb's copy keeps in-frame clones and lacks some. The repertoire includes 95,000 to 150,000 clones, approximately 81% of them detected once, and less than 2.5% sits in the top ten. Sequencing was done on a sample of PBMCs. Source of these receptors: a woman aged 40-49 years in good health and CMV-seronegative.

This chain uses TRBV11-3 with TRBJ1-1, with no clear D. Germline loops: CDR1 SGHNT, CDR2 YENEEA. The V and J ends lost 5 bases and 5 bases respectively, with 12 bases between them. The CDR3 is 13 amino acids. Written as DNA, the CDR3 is TGTGCCAGCAGCCCTCGGTCGGGGACTGAAGCTTTCTTT. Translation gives CASSPRSGTEAFF.

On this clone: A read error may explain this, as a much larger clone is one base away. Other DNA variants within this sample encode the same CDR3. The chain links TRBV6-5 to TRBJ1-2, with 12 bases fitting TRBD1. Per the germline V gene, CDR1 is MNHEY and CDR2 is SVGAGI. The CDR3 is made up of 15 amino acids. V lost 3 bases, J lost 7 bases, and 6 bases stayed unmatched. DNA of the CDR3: TGTGCCAGCAGTTATTCGGGACAGGGGGCTGGTGGCTACACCTTC. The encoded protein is CASSYSGQGAGGYTF.

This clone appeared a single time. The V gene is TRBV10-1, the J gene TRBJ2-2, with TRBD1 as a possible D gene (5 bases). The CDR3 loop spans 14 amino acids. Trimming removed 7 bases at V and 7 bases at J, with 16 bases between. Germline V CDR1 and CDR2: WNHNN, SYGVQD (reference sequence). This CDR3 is CASTRDAQGGELFF. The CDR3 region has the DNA TGCGCCAGCACCAGGGATGCGCAGGGCGGGGAGCTGTTTTTT.

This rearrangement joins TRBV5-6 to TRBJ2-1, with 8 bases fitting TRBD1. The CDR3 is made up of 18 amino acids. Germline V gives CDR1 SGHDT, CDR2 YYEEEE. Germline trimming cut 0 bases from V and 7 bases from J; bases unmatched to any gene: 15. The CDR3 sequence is CASSLVRRQGTSDNEQFF. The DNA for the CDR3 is TGTGCCAGCAGCTTGGTAAGAAGACAGGGGACCTCTGATAATGAGCAGTTCTTC. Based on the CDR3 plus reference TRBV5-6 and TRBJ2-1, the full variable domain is DAGVTQSPTHLIKTRGQQVTLRCSPKSGHDTVSWYQQALGQGPQFIFQYYEEEERQRGNFPDRFSGHQFPNYSSELNVNALLLGDSALYLCASSLVRRQGTSDNEQFFGPGTRLTVL.

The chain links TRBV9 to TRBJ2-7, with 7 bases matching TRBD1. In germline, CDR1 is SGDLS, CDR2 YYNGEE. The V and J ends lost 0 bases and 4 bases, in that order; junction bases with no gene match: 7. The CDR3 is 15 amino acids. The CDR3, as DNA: TGTGCCAGCAGCGTAGGGCAGGGGGAAAGGTACGAGCAGTACTTC. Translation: CASSVGQGERYEQYF. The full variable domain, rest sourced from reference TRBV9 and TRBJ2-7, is DSGVTQTPKHLITATGQRVTLRCSPRSGDLSVYWYQQSLDQGLQFLIQYYNGEERAKGNILERFSAQQFPDLHSELNLSSLELGDSALYFCASSVGQGERYEQYFGPGTRLTVT.

This chain's CDR3 is CASSHTGAPYGYTF. DNA for the CDR3: TGCGCCAGCAGCCACACAGGGGCGCCCTATGGCTACACCTTC. The chain links TRBV4-3 to TRBJ1-2; TRBD1 matches at 7 bases. The ends lost 3 bases at V and 4 bases at J; junction bases unmatched: 5. Germline V CDR1 and CDR2: LGHNA, YSLEER. The CDR3 is made up of 14 amino acids.

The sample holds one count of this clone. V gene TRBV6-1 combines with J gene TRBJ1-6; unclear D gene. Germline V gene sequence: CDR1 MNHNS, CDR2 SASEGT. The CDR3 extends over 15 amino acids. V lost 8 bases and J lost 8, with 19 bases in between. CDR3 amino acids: CASQQYGLGDSPLHF. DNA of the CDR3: TGTGCCAGCCAGCAATACGGTCTAGGAGATTCACCCCTCCACTTT.

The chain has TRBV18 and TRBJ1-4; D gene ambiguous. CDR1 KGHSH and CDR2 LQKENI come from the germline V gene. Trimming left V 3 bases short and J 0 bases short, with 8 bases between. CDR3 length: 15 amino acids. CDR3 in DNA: TGTGCCAGCTCACCCTACACAGCAACTAATGAAAAACTGTTTTTT. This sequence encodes CASSPYTATNEKLFF.

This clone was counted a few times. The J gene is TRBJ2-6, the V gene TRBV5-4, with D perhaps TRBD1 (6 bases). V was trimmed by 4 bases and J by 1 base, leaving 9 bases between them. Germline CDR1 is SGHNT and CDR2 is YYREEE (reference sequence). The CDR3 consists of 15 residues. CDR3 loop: CASSSTGSGANVLTF. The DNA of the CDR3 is TGTGCCAGCAGCAGTACAGGGTCTGGGGCCAACGTCCTGACTTTC.

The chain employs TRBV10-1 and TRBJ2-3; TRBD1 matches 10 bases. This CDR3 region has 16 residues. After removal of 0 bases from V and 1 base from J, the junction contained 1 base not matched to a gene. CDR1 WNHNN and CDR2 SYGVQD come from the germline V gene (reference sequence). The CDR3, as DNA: TGCGCCAGCAGTGAGTCTGGGACAGGGGGCACAGATACGCAGTATTTT. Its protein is CASSESGTGGTDTQYF.

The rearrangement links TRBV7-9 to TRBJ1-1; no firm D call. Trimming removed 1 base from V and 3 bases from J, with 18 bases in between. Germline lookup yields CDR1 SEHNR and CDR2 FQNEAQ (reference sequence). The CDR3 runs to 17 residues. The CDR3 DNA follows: TGTGCCAGCAGCTTAGATCTGGTCGGAGGAAGAGACACTGAAGCTTTCTTT. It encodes CASSLDLVGGRDTEAFF. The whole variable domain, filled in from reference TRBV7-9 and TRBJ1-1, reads DTGVSQNPRHKITKRGQNVTFRCDPISEHNRLYWYRQTLGQGPEFLTYFQNEAQLEKSRLLSDRFSAERPKGSFSTLEIQRTEQGDSAMYLCASSLDLVGGRDTEAFFGQGTRLTVV.

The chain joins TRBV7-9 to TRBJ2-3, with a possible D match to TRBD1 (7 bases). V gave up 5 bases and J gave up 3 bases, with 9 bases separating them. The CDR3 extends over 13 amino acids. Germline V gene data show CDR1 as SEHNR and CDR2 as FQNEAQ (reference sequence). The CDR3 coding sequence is TGTGCCAGCAGCCAGGGGGGTACAGATACGCAGTATTTT. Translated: CASSQGGTDTQYF. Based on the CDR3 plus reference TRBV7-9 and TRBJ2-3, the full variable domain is DTGVSQNPRHKITKRGQNVTFRCDPISEHNRLYWYRQTLGQGPEFLTYFQNEAQLEKSRLLSDRFSAERPKGSFSTLEIQRTEQGDSAMYLCASSQGGTDTQYFGPGTRLTVL.

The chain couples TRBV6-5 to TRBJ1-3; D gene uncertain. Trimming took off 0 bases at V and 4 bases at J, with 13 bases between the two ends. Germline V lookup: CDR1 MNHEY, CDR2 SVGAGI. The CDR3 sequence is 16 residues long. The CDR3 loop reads CASSYSRWYEGNTIYF. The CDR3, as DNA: TGTGCCAGCAGTTACTCGCGCTGGTATGAAGGAAACACCATATATTTT.

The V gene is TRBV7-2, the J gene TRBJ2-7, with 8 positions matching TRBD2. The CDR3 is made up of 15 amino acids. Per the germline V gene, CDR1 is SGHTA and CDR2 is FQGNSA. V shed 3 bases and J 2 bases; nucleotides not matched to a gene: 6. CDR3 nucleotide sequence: TGTGCCAGCAGCTTCACTAGCGGTGGGGCCTACGAGCAGTACTTC. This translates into CASSFTSGGAYEQYF.

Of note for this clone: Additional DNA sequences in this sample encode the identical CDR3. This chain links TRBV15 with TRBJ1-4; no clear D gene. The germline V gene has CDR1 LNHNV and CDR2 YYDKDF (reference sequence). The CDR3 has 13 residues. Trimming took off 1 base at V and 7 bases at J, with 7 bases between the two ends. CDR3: CATSRVPSEKLFF. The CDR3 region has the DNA TGTGCCACCAGCAGAGTTCCCAGTGAAAAACTGTTTTTT.

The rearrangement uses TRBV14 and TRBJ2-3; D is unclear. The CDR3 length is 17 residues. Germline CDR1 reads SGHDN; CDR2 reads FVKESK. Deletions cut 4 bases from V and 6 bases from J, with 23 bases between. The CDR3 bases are TGTGCCAGCAGCCGAACAACCAAGACCCTGCAGGCGGATACGCAGTATTTT. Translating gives CASSRTTKTLQADTQYF.

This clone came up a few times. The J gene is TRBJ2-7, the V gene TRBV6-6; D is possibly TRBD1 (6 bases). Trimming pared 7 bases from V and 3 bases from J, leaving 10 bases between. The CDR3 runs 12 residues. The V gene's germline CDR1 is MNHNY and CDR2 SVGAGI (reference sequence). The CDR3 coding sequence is TGTGCCAGCACGACAGGTAACTACGAGCAGTACTTC. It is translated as CASTTGNYEQYF.

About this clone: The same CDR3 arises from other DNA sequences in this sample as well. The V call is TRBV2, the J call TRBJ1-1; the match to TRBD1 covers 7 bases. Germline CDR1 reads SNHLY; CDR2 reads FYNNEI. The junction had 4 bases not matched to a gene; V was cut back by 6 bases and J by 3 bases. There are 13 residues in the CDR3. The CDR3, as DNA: TGTGCCAGCAGACGTCAGGGGGACACTGAAGCTTTCTTT. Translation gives CASRRQGDTEAFF.

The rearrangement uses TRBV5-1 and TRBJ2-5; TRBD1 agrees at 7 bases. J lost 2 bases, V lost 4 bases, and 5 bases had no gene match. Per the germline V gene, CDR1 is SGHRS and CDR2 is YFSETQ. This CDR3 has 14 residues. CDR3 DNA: TGCGCCAGCAGCCTATTGGGACAGCAAGAGACCCAGTACTTC. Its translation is CASSLLGQQETQYF.

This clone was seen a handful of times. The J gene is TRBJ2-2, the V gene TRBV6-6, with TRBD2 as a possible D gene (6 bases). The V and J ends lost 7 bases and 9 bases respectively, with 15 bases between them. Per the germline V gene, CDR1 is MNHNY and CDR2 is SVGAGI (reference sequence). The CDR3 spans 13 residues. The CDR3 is CASNDRRERELFF. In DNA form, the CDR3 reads TGTGCCAGCAACGATAGGCGGGAACGGGAGCTGTTTTTT.

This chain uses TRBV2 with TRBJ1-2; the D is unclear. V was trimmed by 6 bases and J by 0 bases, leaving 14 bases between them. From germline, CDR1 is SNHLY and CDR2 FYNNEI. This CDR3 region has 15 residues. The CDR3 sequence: CASSAKQVSNYGYTF. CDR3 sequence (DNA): TGTGCCAGCAGCGCTAAGCAGGTCTCTAACTATGGCTACACCTTC.

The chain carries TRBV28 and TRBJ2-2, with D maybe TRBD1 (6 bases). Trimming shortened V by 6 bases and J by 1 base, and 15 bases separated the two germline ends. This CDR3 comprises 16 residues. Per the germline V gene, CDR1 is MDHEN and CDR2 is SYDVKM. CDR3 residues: CASSTPQGKNTGELFF. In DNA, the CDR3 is TGTGCCAGCAGCACCCCGCAGGGGAAGAACACCGGGGAGCTGTTTTTT.

In nucleotides, the CDR3 is TGTGCCAGCAGTTTATCGGCGACCGGGACAGGGGACTCACCCCTCCACTTT. It is translated as CASSLSATGTGDSPLHF. J is TRBJ1-6 and V is TRBV27; TRBD1 matches 10 bases. J lost 10 bases, V lost 0 bases, and 9 bases had no gene match. Germline V gene data show CDR1 as MNHEY and CDR2 as SMNVEV (reference sequence). CDR3 size: 17 residues.

The CDR3 loop reads CASSIVGSNQPQHF. CDR3 DNA sequence: TGTGCCAGTAGTATAGTCGGGAGCAATCAGCCCCAGCATTTT. The chain combines TRBV19 with TRBJ1-5; D gene unclear. The CDR3 runs to 14 residues. V shed 1 base and J shed 1 base, with 5 bases lying between them. Germline CDR1 LNHDA, CDR2 SQIVND (reference sequence).

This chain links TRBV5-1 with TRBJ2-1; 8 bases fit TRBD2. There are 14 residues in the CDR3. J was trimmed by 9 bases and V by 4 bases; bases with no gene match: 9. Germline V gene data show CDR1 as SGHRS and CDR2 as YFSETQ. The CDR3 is CASSQDGRASEQFF. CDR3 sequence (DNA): TGCGCCAGCAGCCAGGACGGGAGGGCCAGTGAGCAGTTCTTC.

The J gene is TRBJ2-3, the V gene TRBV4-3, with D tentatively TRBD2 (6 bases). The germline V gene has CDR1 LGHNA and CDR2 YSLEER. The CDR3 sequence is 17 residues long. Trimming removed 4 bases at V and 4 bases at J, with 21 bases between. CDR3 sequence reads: CASSRHLGGEIADTQYF. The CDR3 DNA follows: TGCGCCAGCAGCCGCCACCTGGGGGGAGAGATAGCAGATACGCAGTATTTT.

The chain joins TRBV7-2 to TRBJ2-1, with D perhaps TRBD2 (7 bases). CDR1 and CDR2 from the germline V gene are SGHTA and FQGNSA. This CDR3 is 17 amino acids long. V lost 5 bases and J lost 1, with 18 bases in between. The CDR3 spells CASSPPRGRVSYNEQFF. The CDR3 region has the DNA TGTGCCAGCAGCCCCCCTAGGGGGAGGGTTTCCTACAATGAGCAGTTCTTC. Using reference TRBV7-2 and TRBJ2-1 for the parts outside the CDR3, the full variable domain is GAGVSQSPSNKVTEKGKDVELRCDPISGHTALYWYRQSLGQGLEFLIYFQGNSAPDKSGLPSDRFSAERTGGSVSTLTIQRTQQEDSAVYLCASSPPRGRVSYNEQFFGPGTRLTVL.

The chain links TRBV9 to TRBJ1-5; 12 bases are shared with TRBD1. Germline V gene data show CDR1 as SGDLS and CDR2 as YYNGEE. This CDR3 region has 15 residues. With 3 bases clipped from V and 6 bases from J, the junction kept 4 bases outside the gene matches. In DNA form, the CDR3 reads TGTGCCAGCAGCGCGGGACAGGGGGCGGGTCAGCCCCAGCATTTT. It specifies CASSAGQGAGQPQHF.

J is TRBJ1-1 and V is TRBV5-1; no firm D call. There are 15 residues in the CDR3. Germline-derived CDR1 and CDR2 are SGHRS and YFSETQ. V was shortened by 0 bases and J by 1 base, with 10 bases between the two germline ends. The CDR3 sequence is CASSLVGGPNTEAFF. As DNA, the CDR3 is TGCGCCAGCAGCTTGGTTGGAGGGCCGAACACTGAAGCTTTCTTT.

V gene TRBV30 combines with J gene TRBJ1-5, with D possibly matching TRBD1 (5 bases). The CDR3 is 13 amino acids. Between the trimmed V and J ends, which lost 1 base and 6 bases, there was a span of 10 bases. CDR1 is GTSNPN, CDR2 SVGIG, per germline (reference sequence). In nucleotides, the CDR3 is TGTGCCTGGAGTGGGCAGGGTGGTCAGCCCCAGCATTTT. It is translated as CAWSGQGGQPQHF.